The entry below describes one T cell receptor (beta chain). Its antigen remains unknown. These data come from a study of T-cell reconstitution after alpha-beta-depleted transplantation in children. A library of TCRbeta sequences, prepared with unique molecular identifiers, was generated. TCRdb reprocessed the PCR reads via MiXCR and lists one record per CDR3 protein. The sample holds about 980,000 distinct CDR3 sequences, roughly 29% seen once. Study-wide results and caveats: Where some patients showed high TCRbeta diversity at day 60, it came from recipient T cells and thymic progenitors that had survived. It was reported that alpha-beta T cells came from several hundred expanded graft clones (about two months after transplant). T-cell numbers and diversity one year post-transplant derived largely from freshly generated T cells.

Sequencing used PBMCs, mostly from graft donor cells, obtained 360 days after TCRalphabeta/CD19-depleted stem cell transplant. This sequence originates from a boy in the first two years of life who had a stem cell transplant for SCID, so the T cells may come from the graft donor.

The DNA for the CDR3 is TGCGCCAGCAGCTTGGAAGGGGTATCCGAGCAGTACTTC. Protein product: CASSLEGVSEQYF. The chain joins TRBV5-1 to TRBJ2-7, with D possibly being TRBD1 (5 bases). Germline V lookup: CDR1 SGHRS, CDR2 YFSETQ. With 0 bases removed from V and 6 bases from J, the gap between germline ends came to 10 bases. There are 13 residues in the CDR3.